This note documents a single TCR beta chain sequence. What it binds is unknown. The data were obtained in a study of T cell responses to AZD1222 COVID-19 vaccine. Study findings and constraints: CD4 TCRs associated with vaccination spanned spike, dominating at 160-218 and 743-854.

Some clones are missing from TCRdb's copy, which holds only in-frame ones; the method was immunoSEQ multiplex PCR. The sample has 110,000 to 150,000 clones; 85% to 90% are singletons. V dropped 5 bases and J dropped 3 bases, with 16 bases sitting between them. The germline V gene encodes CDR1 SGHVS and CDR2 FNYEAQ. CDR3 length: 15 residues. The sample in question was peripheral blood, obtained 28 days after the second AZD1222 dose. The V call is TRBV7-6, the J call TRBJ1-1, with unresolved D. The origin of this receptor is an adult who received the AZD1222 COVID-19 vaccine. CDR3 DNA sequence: TGTGCCAGCAGCCCCTCGCAGTCGGGGTACACTGAAGCTTTCTTT. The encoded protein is CASSPSQSGYTEAFF. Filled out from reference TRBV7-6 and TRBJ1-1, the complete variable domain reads GAGVSQSPRYKVTKRGQDVALRCDPISGHVSLYWYRQALGQGPEFLTYFNYEAQQDKSGLPNDRFSAERPEGSISTLTIQRTEQRDSAMYRCASSPSQSGYTEAFFGQGTRLTVV.